Sequencing of this TCR beta chain was carried out in a study of CXCR3-negative and CXCR3-positive naive CD8 T cells (dated by TCRdb to the late 2010s). Study-level background: In total, approximately 130 million TRB reads were obtained, corresponding to roughly 1.5 +/- 0.3 million reads per library. The diversity and physicochemical repertoire analyses included fewer than twelve donors pooled from two independent experiments. TRBV-TRBJ cluster analysis included naive subsets from about 5 donors and memory cells from 3 donors. Overall study outcomes, separate from this receptor: Comparably high repertoire diversity was found in both naive subsets, whereas much lower repertoire diversity was found in memory CD8+ T cells. Compared with CXCR3-negative naive cells, CXCR3-positive naive cells had TRB CDR3s with higher hydrophobicity (lower Kidera factor 4), lower energy, and higher strength and volume indices. Because CXCR3 expression was partially decreased after cryopreservation, freshly isolated PBMCs were used for most assays. Because surface CD5, which is linked to self-reactivity in mice, was comparable between the naive subsets, TCR interaction strength was also inferred from TRB CDR3 physicochemical properties. Within the same donor, TRBV-TRBJ usage looked similar between naive CXCR3-negative and CXCR3-positive cells, but memory cells had distinct patterns.

Each CD8+ T cell subset was flow-sorted in triplicate, and some 310,000 cells per subset were placed directly into RLT lysis buffer. Naive CD8+ T cells were defined stringently as CD45RO-CCR7+CD27+CD95- to exclude memory contaminants. Standard density gradient centrifugation was used to isolate peripheral blood mononuclear cells from buffy coats. A FACSAria III was used to flow-sort naive CXCR3-negative and CXCR3-positive CD8+ T cells. Total RNA was extracted from sorted cells with an RNeasy Mini Kit. The reads were generated on a NextSeq 550. The Human TCR Profiling Kit (MiLaboratory) was used to prepare UMI-labeled 5' RACE TRB cDNA libraries. The full amount of extracted RNA was used for cDNA synthesis, and the full amount of resulting cDNA was used for PCR amplification. The libraries were made side by side, with each library going through the same number of PCR cycles. For the original study's pipeline: About 50,000 +/- 10,000 unique UMI-labeled TRB cDNA molecules per library were extracted with MIGEC and MiXCR, with at least two reads per UMI required. Each library averaged 40,000 +/- 10,000 functional in-frame TRB CDR3 nucleotide clonotypes without stop codons. After downsampling to 5000 UMI-labeled TRB molecules per sample, diversity metrics such as normalized Shannon-Wiener and Chao1 were calculated in VDJtools. VDJtools was used to calculate clonotype-size-weighted physicochemical properties of the central five CDR3 residues, namely interaction energy, strength, volume and Kidera factor 4. Each CDR3 protein sequence appears as one entry after TCRdb reprocessed the reads, and no DNA is included. What appears here as the V and J calls and clone size reflects TCRdb's work, not the paper's. In this sample's table one finds tens of thousands of distinct CDR3 sequences. 0.42% of the sample goes to the ten largest clones.

Spanning cysteine to phenylalanine, the CDR3 consists of 14 amino acids. DNA is not on record. CDR1 MDHEN and CDR2 SYDVKM were looked up in the germline V gene. Concerning this clonotype itself: The target of this receptor is not known.

This clonotype was obtained from a human donor in good health. Some clones in this sample may be carry-over from other donors' samples. The chain couples TRBV28 to TRBJ2-7; the TCRdb call, TRBD1, lacks DNA for checking. The sequenced sample consisted of naive CXCR3- CD8+ T cells from blood. The sample's cell subset or site, from its label and the paper: CD45RO-CCR7+CD27+CD95- naive CD8+ T cells lacking CXCR3 (TNR3-). The CDR3 region has the sequence CASSLGQGKYEQYF.